These 3 T cell receptor beta chains originate from one sample sequenced in a study of T-cell memory formation after mild COVID-19. TCRdb re-called the 5' RACE reads with MiXCR, one entry per CDR3 protein. The table includes about 350,000 distinct CDR3 sequences, 12% to 15% detected once. Sequencing was performed on PBMCs or a T cell subset sorted from them (not recorded which). Every receptor here comes from a man between 18 and 29 years old who had mild COVID-19 (a few samples of this study predate the infection). Cell type and time point are not known.

The gene calls are TRBV2 and TRBJ1-5; a possible D gene is TRBD1 (5 bases). CDR3 length equals 14 residues. V was pared by 8 bases and J by 0 bases, with 11 bases between. CDR1 is SNHLY, CDR2 FYNNEI, per germline. This CDR3 is CASDLGGSNQPQHF. For the CDR3, the DNA is TGTGCCAGCGACCTGGGGGGTAGCAATCAGCCCCAGCATTTT. Full variable domain (rest looked up from reference TRBV2 and TRBJ1-5): EPEVTQTPSHQVTQMGQEVILRCVPISNHLYFYWYRQILGQKVEFLVSFYNNEISEKSEIFDDQFSVERPDGSNFTLKIRSTKLEDSAMYFCASDLGGSNQPQHFGDGTRLSIL.

The chain links TRBV4-2 to TRBJ2-7; D unclear. Trimming took off 1 base at V and 4 bases at J, with 11 bases between the two ends. The CDR3 loop spans 14 amino acids. Germline lookup yields CDR1 LGHNA and CDR2 YNFKEQ. The CDR3 protein is CASSQGFRIYEQYF. The CDR3 bases are TGTGCCAGCAGCCAAGGGTTTCGAATTTACGAGCAGTACTTC.

This clonotype was counted only a few times. The V call is TRBV18, the J call TRBJ2-7, with D possibly being TRBD1 (5 bases). CDR1 is KGHSH, CDR2 LQKENI, per germline. The CDR3 covers 15 residues. V dropped 4 bases and J dropped 3 bases, with 16 bases sitting between them. CDR3 sequence: CASSLTDSSLYEQYV. The CDR3 coding sequence is TGTGCCAGCTCACTAACCGACAGCTCTCTCTACGAGCAGTACGTC.